What follows are 21 T cell receptor beta chains derived from one specimen sequenced in a study of immune cell composition in non-small cell lung cancer. Assay used: immunoSEQ multiplex PCR; TCRdb lists only in-frame clones, some missing. The sample consists of several thousand clones, 82% of them appearing once. Normal lung was taken at the farthest possible site, at least 3 cm from tumour. The sequencing sample was made of non-adjacent lung tissue. Every receptor here comes from a human donor with non-small cell lung cancer.

This rearrangement joins TRBV7-3 to TRBJ2-4, with TRBD1 identical over 8 bases. Germline V gene sequence: CDR1 SGHTA, CDR2 FQGTGA. The length of the CDR3 is 13 residues. J lost 6 bases, V lost 4 bases, and 2 bases had no gene match. CDR3 sequence reads: CASSSGTGNIQYF. Here the CDR3 DNA reads TGTGCCAGCAGCTCCGGGACAGGAAACATTCAGTACTTC.

The chain combines TRBV27 with TRBJ2-1, with 9 nucleotides matching TRBD1. Germline V gene data show CDR1 as MNHEY and CDR2 as SMNVEV (reference sequence). V dropped 6 bases and J dropped 4; count of bases not matched to a gene: 7. The CDR3 loop spans 15 amino acids. The CDR3 reads CASSQQGAFYNEQFF. As DNA, the CDR3 is TGTGCCAGCAGCCAACAGGGGGCGTTTTACAATGAGCAGTTCTTC.

The rearrangement uses TRBV6-6 and TRBJ2-7; 8 nucleotides line up with TRBD2. Germline V lookup: CDR1 MNHNY, CDR2 SVGAGI (reference sequence). This CDR3 has 14 residues. Trimming took 6 bases from V and 5 from J; bases not matched to a gene: 9. The CDR3 protein is CASRRGGRGDEQYF. Written as DNA, the CDR3 is TGTGCCAGCAGACGGGGGGGACGGGGGGACGAGCAGTACTTC.

The V gene is TRBV28, the J gene TRBJ1-1; no clear D. Germline-derived CDR1 and CDR2 are MDHEN and SYDVKM. The CDR3 extends over 13 amino acids. V was cut by 5 bases and J by 1 base, with 8 bases left in between. The CDR3: CASSVHENTEAFF. Here the CDR3 DNA reads TGTGCCAGCAGTGTACACGAGAACACTGAAGCTTTCTTT.

This clone showed up just once. This chain connects TRBV5-1 to TRBJ2-1; D gene ambiguous. Deletions cut 0 bases from V and 8 bases from J, with 9 bases between. CDR3 length equals 13 residues. The germline V gene encodes CDR1 SGHRS and CDR2 YFSETQ. The CDR3 reads CASSLARRDEQFF. Written as DNA, the CDR3 is TGCGCCAGCAGCTTGGCGCGCCGGGATGAGCAGTTCTTC.

The chain recombines TRBV4-2 with TRBJ2-1; 9 bases line up with TRBD2. Trimming cost V 5 bases and J 5 bases; bases outside gene matches: 7. The CDR3 length is 15 residues. Looked up from germline, CDR1 is LGHNA and CDR2 is YNFKEQ. The DNA for the CDR3 is TGTGCCAGCAGCAAAGGGGCGGGAGGGGACAATGAGCAGTTCTTC. Translation: CASSKGAGGDNEQFF.

This clone has only a few counts. The chain links TRBV11-3 to TRBJ2-5, with D hard to call. The CDR3 is made up of 12 amino acids. V dropped 5 bases and J dropped 6 bases, with 10 bases sitting between them. Germline V gene sequence: CDR1 SGHNT, CDR2 YENEEA. CDR3 in amino acids: CASSADTQTQYF. CDR3 DNA: TGTGCCAGCAGCGCCGACACCCAGACCCAGTACTTC. The full variable domain, completed using reference TRBV11-3 and TRBJ2-5, is EAGVVQSPRYKIIEKKQPVAFWCNPISGHNTLYWYLQNLGQGPELLIRYENEEAVDDSQLPKDRFSAERLKGVDSTLKIQPAELGDSAVYLCASSADTQTQYFGPGTRLLVL.

The chain couples TRBV5-6 to TRBJ2-5; 10 bases are shared with TRBD2. With V trimmed by 4 bases and J by 2 bases, 5 bases remained unmatched. From germline, CDR1 is SGHDT and CDR2 YYEEEE. The CDR3 runs to 15 residues. This CDR3 reads CASSLILAGQETQYF. The CDR3 nucleotides are TGTGCCAGCAGCCTAATACTAGCGGGGCAAGAGACCCAGTACTTC.

This clone has more than one count but fewer than ten. V is TRBV4-3 and J is TRBJ2-7; 9 positions match TRBD2. This CDR3 spans 16 amino acids. Germline V gives CDR1 LGHNA, CDR2 YSLEER. J was trimmed by 2 bases and V by 1 base; bases with no gene match: 6. The DNA of the CDR3 is TGCGCCAGCAGCCAAGTCGCTAGCGGGGCCCCCTACGAGCAGTACTTC. It translates to CASSQVASGAPYEQYF.

This clone was recorded only once. The V gene is TRBV5-1, the J gene TRBJ1-6; D is undetermined. The CDR3 extends over 17 amino acids. The germline V gene encodes CDR1 SGHRS and CDR2 YFSETQ. V lost 8 bases and J lost 10, with 28 bases in between. CDR3 loop: CASQSGSKTTNQSPLHF. In DNA form, the CDR3 reads TGCGCCAGTCAATCCGGGTCCAAAACCACCAACCAATCACCCCTCCACTTT.

This clone was seen just once. Sequence at one end of the junction differs from germline and may be a read error. The rearrangement joins TRBV6-1 to TRBJ2-3; no reliable D call. Germline V lookup: CDR1 MNHNS, CDR2 SASEGT. The CDR3 sequence is 9 residues long. The CDR3 region is CASSVSVYF. CDR3 bases: TGTGCCAGCAGTGTATCAGTTTACTTT.

This rearrangement joins TRBV27 to TRBJ1-1; D remains ambiguous. The CDR3 covers 12 residues. V was shortened by 5 bases and J by 2 bases, with 6 bases between the two germline ends. In germline, CDR1 is MNHEY, CDR2 SMNVEV (reference sequence). The CDR3 sequence: CASSRLNTEAFF. The CDR3 DNA reads TGTGCCAGCAGTCGTCTAAACACTGAAGCTTTCTTT.

The CDR3 coding sequence is TGTGCCAGCAGCTGTCAGGGGGCGGGGAATTCACCCCTCCACTTT. This sequence encodes CASSCQGAGNSPLHF. The chain has TRBV7-7 and TRBJ1-6, with 8 nucleotides matching TRBD1. The CDR3 extends over 15 amino acids. Germline V gene data show CDR1 as SSHAT and CDR2 as FNYEAQ (reference sequence). V gave up 4 bases and J gave up 7 bases; unmatched junction bases: 6.

The rearrangement links TRBV19 to TRBJ2-1; possibly TRBD2 for D (5 bases). V was clipped by 1 base and J by 0 bases, with 10 bases between them. The CDR3 is made up of 16 amino acids. Germline V gene sequence: CDR1 LNHDA, CDR2 SQIVND (reference sequence). The CDR3 spells CASSIGLGSSYNEQFF. Written as DNA, the CDR3 is TGTGCCAGTAGTATAGGGCTTGGGAGCTCCTACAATGAGCAGTTCTTC. Complete variable domain (other parts from reference TRBV19 and TRBJ2-1): DGGITQSPKYLFRKEGQNVTLSCEQNLNHDAMYWYRQDPGQGLRLIYYSQIVNDFQKGDIAEGYSVSREKKESFPLTVTSAQKNPTAFYLCASSIGLGSSYNEQFFGPGTRLTVL.

The chain has TRBV7-8 and TRBJ1-4, with a tentative D call TRBD1 (5 bases). V lost 7 bases, J lost 8 bases, and 17 bases lay in between. In germline, CDR1 is SGHVS, CDR2 FQNEAQ. The CDR3 runs 14 residues. CDR3 region: CASTLGGGREKLFF. CDR3 nucleotides: TGTGCCAGCACCCTCGGCGGGGGAAGGGAAAAACTGTTTTTT.

The J gene is TRBJ1-2, the V gene TRBV6-6; the D is unclear. This CDR3 comprises 14 residues. Germline V gene lookup returns CDR1 MNHNY and CDR2 SVGAGI (reference sequence). Trimming left V 0 bases short and J 8 bases short, with 13 bases between. For the CDR3, the DNA is TGTGCCAGCAGTTACTCGGAGGCAGGCGTGGGCTACACCTTC. Its translation: CASSYSEAGVGYTF.

This clone was detected only once. J is TRBJ1-5 and V is TRBV7-8, with a possible D match to TRBD1 (5 bases). Trimming shortened V by 3 bases and J by 6 bases, and 9 bases separated the two germline ends. Germline CDR1 and CDR2: SGHVS and FQNEAQ. CDR3 length: 13 residues. This CDR3 is CASSFTRVQPQHF. The DNA for the CDR3 is TGTGCCAGCAGCTTCACCAGGGTTCAGCCCCAGCATTTT.

This chain uses TRBV15 with TRBJ1-5; D unclear. The CDR3 is 12 residues long. V was cut by 5 bases and J by 5 bases, with 7 bases left in between. Germline V gene data show CDR1 as LNHNV and CDR2 as YYDKDF (reference sequence). In nucleotides, the CDR3 is TGTGCCACCAGCGAGGACTATCAGCCCCAGCATTTT. Translated: CATSEDYQPQHF.

This sequence joins TRBV29-1 and TRBJ1-2; D is ambiguous. The germline CDR1 and CDR2 sequences are SQVTM and ANQGSEA. V was shortened by 1 base and J by 6 bases, with 9 bases between the two germline ends. CDR3 length equals 12 residues. In nucleotides, the CDR3 is TGCAGCGTTGAAGGGCAGTTGGATGGCTACACCTTC. It yields the protein CSVEGQLDGYTF.

The chain is built from TRBV19 and TRBJ1-1; the D gene is possibly TRBD1 (5 bases). CDR3 length equals 13 residues. V gave up 6 bases and J gave up 7 bases, with 15 bases separating them. Germline CDR1 LNHDA, CDR2 SQIVND (reference sequence). The chain's CDR3 is CASSLGGGSEAFF. The CDR3 DNA reads TGTGCCAGTAGCCTAGGTGGGGGGAGTGAAGCTTTCTTT.

The rearrangement links TRBV11-3 to TRBJ1-2; 7 positions match TRBD1. V shed 3 bases, J shed 0 bases, and the junction held 7 bases outside the gene matches. This CDR3 region has 16 residues. CDR1 is SGHNT, CDR2 YENEEA, per germline. The CDR3 sequence is CASSFRTGKSNYGYTF. CDR3 in DNA: TGTGCCAGCAGCTTCAGGACAGGAAAGTCTAACTATGGCTACACCTTC.